This TCR beta chain derives from a study of CD8 T cells in ankylosing spondylitis. Regarding the study as a whole: Past studies reported some motif variants in reactive arthritis synovial fluid and blood. Blood of patients with ankylosing spondylitis appeared to be characterized by a TCR beta motif of eight or nine highly homologous variants. The authors reported significant enrichment of disease-linked clones in matched ankylosing spondylitis synovial fluid. Disease-linked clones, CD8+, were relatively rare in peripheral blood.

Quantitative 5'-RACE was performed with molecular barcodes, and it yielded the TCR beta libraries. One entry per CDR3 protein, called by TCRdb with MiXCR from the 5' RACE reads. The sample contains hundreds of thousands of distinct CDR3 sequences, about an eighth of which appear only once. Trimming shortened V by 4 bases and J by 5 bases, and 18 bases separated the two germline ends. Germline CDR1 reads SGDLS; CDR2 reads YYNGEE. This CDR3 is built from 15 residues. A word on this clonotype: The antigen remains unidentified.

The V gene is TRBV9, the J gene TRBJ2-5; tentative D call: TRBD1 (6 bases). The TCR sequence derives from a male donor with ankylosing spondylitis. Sequenced: blood, either unsorted or a sorted T cell fraction (not recorded which). CDR3 in amino acids: CASSITQGPPETQYF. CDR3 nucleotide sequence: TGTGCCAGCAGCATCACACAGGGACCCCCGGAGACCCAGTACTTC.